Described below is a single TCR beta chain sequence and its context. With 3 bases removed from V and 8 bases from J, the gap between germline ends came to 13 bases. In germline, CDR1 is MNHNS, CDR2 SASEGT. The CDR3 covers 13 residues. The method was immunoSEQ multiplex PCR; TCRdb's version includes in-frame clones alone and lacks a portion of them. The table has over 200,000 clones, roughly 84% seen once. This entry belongs to a study of blood T cell repertoires in COVID-19. The material sequenced was peripheral blood. The sequence was collected from a man in his forties with active or convalescent COVID-19. The V call is TRBV6-1, the J call TRBJ1-2, with TRBD1 as a possible D gene (6 bases). CDR3 loop: CASSDRRGQGYTF. The CDR3 bases are TGTGCCAGCAGTGACCGCAGGGGCCAAGGCTACACCTTC.